Listed below are T cell receptor beta chains from one sample, sequenced in a study of cytomegalovirus exposure and HLA in healthy donors. The assay was immunoSEQ multiplex PCR, and TCRdb's table has in-frame clones only and misses some. The sample records over 120,000 clones, 70% to 80% being singletons. The specimen sequenced was PBMCs. Receptors originate from a woman younger than 35 in good health and CMV-seropositive. The CDR3 runs from the conserved cysteine through the conserved F or W. D genes are given only for firm matches. Rows give clone size only sometimes, using once, few, many, or a class for an expanded clone.

v_gene	len	abundance	d_gene	j_gene	CDR3nt	CDR3aa
TRBV6-1	11	.	.	TRBJ1-5	TGTGCCAGCAGTGAGGAGCAGCCCCAGCATTTT	CASSEEQPQHF
TRBV13	23	.	TRBD2	TRBJ2-3	TGTGCCAGCAGCTTCCTATTGAGGGGGGGGCGACTAGCGGACCAGGGGAGCACAGATACGCAGTATTTT	CASSFLLRGGRLADQGSTDTQYF
TRBV15	13	few	.	TRBJ1-1	TGTGCCTCCCAGGAAATGCAGAACACTGAAGCTTTCTTT	CASQEMQNTEAFF
TRBV6-5	14	.	TRBD1	TRBJ2-1	TGTGCCAGCAGTTATGACAGGGGGCGCGGGGAGCAGTTCTTC	CASSYDRGRGEQFF
TRBV6-1	14	once	.	TRBJ1-1	TGTGCCAGCAGTGCCCTAGCTTTGAACACTGAAGCTTTCTTT	CASSALALNTEAFF
TRBV10-2	15	.	TRBD1	TRBJ1-3	TGCGCCAGCGGGGACAGGGTCAACTCTGGAAACACCATATATTTT	CASGDRVNSGNTIYF
TRBV7-2	15	.	TRBD1	TRBJ2-3	TGTGCCAGCAGCTTGGGACAGCTGAGCACAGATACGCAGTATTTT	CASSLGQLSTDTQYF
TRBV10-3	13	.	TRBD1	TRBJ2-1	TGTGCCATCCATGGGACAGGGGGGAATGAGCAGTTCTTC	CAIHGTGGNEQFF
TRBV5-5	16	.	.	TRBJ1-3	TGTGCCAGCAGCTTGTTTAGCCAGGGCGTGGGAAACACCATATATTTT	CASSLFSQGVGNTIYF
TRBV9	16	few	TRBD1	TRBJ1-2	TGTGCCAGCAGCGTAGGGGGACAGGGGCGACGGGAGGGCTACACCTTC	CASSVGGQGRREGYTF
TRBV28	17	.	TRBD2	TRBJ2-4	TGTGCCAGCAGTCCCACGGGGGGATTCATAGCCAAAAACATTCAGTACTTC	CASSPTGGFIAKNIQYF
TRBV4-1	16	.	TRBD2	TRBJ2-1	TGCGCCAGCAGCCAAGTAATAGCGGGGGTCTACAATGAGCAGTTCTTC	CASSQVIAGVYNEQFF
TRBV19	14	.	TRBD1	TRBJ1-1	TGTGCCAGTAAGGACAGGGCAAAGAACACTGAAGCTTTCTTT	CASKDRAKNTEAFF
TRBV6-6	15	.	.	TRBJ2-7	TGTGCCAGCAGTTACAAAGGGGATCCCTCCTACGAGCAGTACTTC	CASSYKGDPSYEQYF
TRBV5-1	15	.	TRBD1	TRBJ1-6	TGCGCCAGCAGCCGGGACAGGGATTATAATTCACCCCTCCACTTT	CASSRDRDYNSPLHF
TRBV6-1	15	few	TRBD1	TRBJ2-7	TGTGCCAGCAGTGGATCCGGGACAGGGGCCTACGAGCAGTACTTC	CASSGSGTGAYEQYF
TRBV6-1	12	.	TRBD1	TRBJ1-2	TGTGCCAGCAACCTACAGGGGAATGGCTACACCTTC	CASNLQGNGYTF
TRBV9	15	.	TRBD1	TRBJ2-2	TGTGCCAGCAGCGCCCGGGGACAGGGGGCCGGGGAGCTGTTTTTT	CASSARGQGAGELFF
TRBV7-9	16	.	TRBD2	TRBJ2-3	TGTGCCAGCAGCTCCGCGGGGGGGCCTAGCACAGATACGCAGTATTTT	CASSSAGGPSTDTQYF
TRBV19	17	.	TRBD1	TRBJ2-5	TGTGCCAGTAGTACCATTACCGGGACAGGGGACCGGGAGACCCAGTACTTC	CASSTITGTGDRETQYF
TRBV7-2	12	once	.	TRBJ1-2	TGTGCCAGCAGCCCGGACTTCTATGGCTACACCTTC	CASSPDFYGYTF
TRBV7-2	14	.	TRBD1	TRBJ1-2	TGTGCCAGCAGCGCCCGACAGGGAATGATAGGCTACACCTTC	CASSARQGMIGYTF
TRBV27	15	.	.	TRBJ2-5	TGTGCCAGCCGTCCTCTTCTAGGGGGTGCAGAGACCCAGTACTTC	CASRPLLGGAETQYF
TRBV2	16	few	.	TRBJ1-5	TGTGCCAGCAGCTCCCGGGGGGCAGGGTGGGGTTCGCCCCAGCATTTT	CASSSRGAGWGSPQHF
TRBV2	18	.	TRBD1	TRBJ1-5	TGTGCCAGCAGTGATAAGGGACAGGGGGTGTATAGCAATCAGCCCCAGCATTTT	CASSDKGQGVYSNQPQHF
TRBV30	13	once	.	TRBJ2-3	TGTGCCTGGACCCGCCAGAGGACAGATACGCAGTATTTT	CAWTRQRTDTQYF
TRBV4-3	15	.	TRBD1	TRBJ1-2	TGCGCCAGCAGCACCCGGGCGCAGGGGGGCTATGGCTACACCTTC	CASSTRAQGGYGYTF
TRBV27	15	few	TRBD1	TRBJ1-2	TGTGCCAGCAGTCCCTGGACAGGAACCCGGGGTGGCTACACCTTC	CASSPWTGTRGGYTF
TRBV2	14	.	TRBD2	TRBJ2-7	TGTGCCAGCAGTCGGACTAGCGGGGGGTACGAGCAGTACTTC	CASSRTSGGYEQYF
TRBV7-2	13	.	.	TRBJ1-2	TGTGCCAGCAGCTTTATGGGCGACCCTGGCTACACCTTC	CASSFMGDPGYTF
TRBV5-1	15	.	TRBD1	TRBJ1-2	TGCGCCAGCAGCTCTGGGGACAGGGAGGGGTCTGGCTACACCTTC	CASSSGDREGSGYTF
TRBV27	14	.	.	TRBJ2-5	TGTGCCAGCAGTTTTAACACCCACCCGGAGACCCAGTACTTC	CASSFNTHPETQYF
TRBV4-3	14	once	.	TRBJ2-1	TGCGCCAGCAGCCCCCTGGGCAGATACAATGAGCAGTTCTTC	CASSPLGRYNEQFF
TRBV2	12	.	.	TRBJ1-1	TGTGCCAGCACCTTCCAGGGTTTGCCAGCTTTCTTT	CASTFQGLPAFF
TRBV28	14	.	TRBD1	TRBJ1-1	TGTGCCAGCAGTTTAGACAGGGGGCGGACTGAAGCTTTCTTT	CASSLDRGRTEAFF
TRBV28	16	.	.	TRBJ2-1	TGTGCCAGCAGTGTCCAACAGGGTCTCTCCTACAATGAGCAGTTCTTC	CASSVQQGLSYNEQFF
TRBV4-2	14	.	.	TRBJ1-5	TGTGCCAGCAGCCGACAGGATAGCAATCAGCCCCAGCATTTT	CASSRQDSNQPQHF
TRBV14	15	.	TRBD2	TRBJ2-1	TGTGCCAGCAGCCAAGTACTAGCGGGTGACAATGAGCAGTTCTTC	CASSQVLAGDNEQFF
TRBV6-4	14	.	.	TRBJ1-6	TGTGCCAGCAGTACGGACAGCTATAATTCACCCCTCCACTTT	CASSTDSYNSPLHF
TRBV30	17	once	.	TRBJ2-2	TGTGCCTGGAGTATCGGCCGGGTTCTGCTCAACACCGGGGAGCTGTTTTTT	CAWSIGRVLLNTGELFF
TRBV4-1	13	.	TRBD1	TRBJ1-1	TGCGCCAGCAGCCAAGGGTTGGGGACAGCCGGTTTCTTT	CASSQGLGTAGFF
TRBV19	15	.	TRBD1	TRBJ1-6	TGTGCCAGTAGAGAGGGGACAGGGGGCAATTCACCCCTCCACTTT	CASREGTGGNSPLHF
TRBV30	14	.	TRBD1	TRBJ1-6	TGTGCCTGGAAAAGTGGCAGGGGGAATTCACCCCTCCACTTT	CAWKSGRGNSPLHF
TRBV7-6	13	few	TRBD1	TRBJ1-1	TGTGCCAGCAGCTTAGTCAGGGGGGATGAAGCTTTCTTT	CASSLVRGDEAFF
TRBV11-2	14	.	.	TRBJ1-2	TGTGCCAGCAGCTTACTGAAAGGGGACTATGGCTACACCTTC	CASSLLKGDYGYTF
TRBV4-1	14	few	.	TRBJ1-6	TGCGCCAGCAGCCAAGTGGGGGGGAATTCACCCCTCCACTTT	CASSQVGGNSPLHF
TRBV5-1	16	.	TRBD1	TRBJ2-3	TGCGCCAGCACCTCCGCCGGGACAGGGAGGGTTGATACGCAGTATTTT	CASTSAGTGRVDTQYF
TRBV19	15	.	.	TRBJ2-7	TGTGCCAGTAGTCCTCTGCGACAGGGACTAGGCGAGCAGTACTTC	CASSPLRQGLGEQYF
TRBV6-5	16	few	TRBD1	TRBJ1-1	TGTGCCAGCAGTTACTCGACAGGGGGCCCGAACACTGAAGCTTTCTTT	CASSYSTGGPNTEAFF
TRBV7-8	14	few	TRBD1	TRBJ2-2	TGTGCCAGCAGCCCACAGGGGTCCACCGGGGAGCTGTTTTTT	CASSPQGSTGELFF
TRBV2	12	once	.	TRBJ1-2	TGTGCCAGCAGTGCTCAGGGTAGCTCCTACACCTTC	CASSAQGSSYTF